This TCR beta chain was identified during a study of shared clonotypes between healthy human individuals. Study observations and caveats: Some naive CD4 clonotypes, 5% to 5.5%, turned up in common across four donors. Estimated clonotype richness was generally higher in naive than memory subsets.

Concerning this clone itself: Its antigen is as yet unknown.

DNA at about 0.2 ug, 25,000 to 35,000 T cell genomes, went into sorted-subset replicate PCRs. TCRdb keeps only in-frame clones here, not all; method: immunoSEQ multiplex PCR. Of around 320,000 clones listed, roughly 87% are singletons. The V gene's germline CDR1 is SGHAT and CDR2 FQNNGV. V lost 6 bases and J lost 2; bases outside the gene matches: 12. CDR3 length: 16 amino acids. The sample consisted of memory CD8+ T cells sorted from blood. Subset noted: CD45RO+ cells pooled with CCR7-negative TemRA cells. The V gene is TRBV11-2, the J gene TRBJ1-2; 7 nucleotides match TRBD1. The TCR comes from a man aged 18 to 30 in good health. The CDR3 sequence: CASSITGVRENYGYTF. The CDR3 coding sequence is TGTGCCAGCAGTATCACAGGGGTTCGGGAGAACTATGGCTACACCTTC.